This T cell receptor beta chain was identified during a study of spatial heterogeneity in lung cancer. This CDR3 contains 15 residues. Germline CDR1 reads SEHNR; CDR2 reads FQNEAQ (reference sequence). V lost 5 bases and J lost 1; bases outside the gene matches: 6. This sample's time point: sample taken at primary tumor resection. Whole RNA obtained from tumor, nontumor lung or frozen PBMC underwent sequencing without sorting. This clonotype occurred a few times. TCRdb reprocessed the 5' RACE reads via MiXCR and lists one record per CDR3 protein. Of 85,000 to 100,000 distinct CDR3 sequences listed, about 12% are singletons.

The sequences come from PBMCs, collected at surgery. This clonotype was sampled from a male donor with early-stage non-small cell lung cancer. V usage is TRBV7-9 and J usage is TRBJ2-3; 7 bases fit TRBD1. The CDR3, as DNA: TGTGCCAGCAGCCCGGGACAGTCGGGCACAGATACGCAGTATTTT. It translates to CASSPGQSGTDTQYF.